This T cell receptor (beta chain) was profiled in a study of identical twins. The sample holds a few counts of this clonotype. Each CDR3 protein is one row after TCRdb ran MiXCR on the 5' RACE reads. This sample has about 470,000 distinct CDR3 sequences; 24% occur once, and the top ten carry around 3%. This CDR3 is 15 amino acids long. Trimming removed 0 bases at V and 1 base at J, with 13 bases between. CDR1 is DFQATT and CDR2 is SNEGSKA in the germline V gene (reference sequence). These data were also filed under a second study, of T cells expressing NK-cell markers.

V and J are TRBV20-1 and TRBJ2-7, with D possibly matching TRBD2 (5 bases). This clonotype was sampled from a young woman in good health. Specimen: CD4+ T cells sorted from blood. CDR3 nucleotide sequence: TGCAGTGCTAGAGATGGAGCAGGAGGATCCTACGAGCAGTACTTC. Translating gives CSARDGAGGSYEQYF.